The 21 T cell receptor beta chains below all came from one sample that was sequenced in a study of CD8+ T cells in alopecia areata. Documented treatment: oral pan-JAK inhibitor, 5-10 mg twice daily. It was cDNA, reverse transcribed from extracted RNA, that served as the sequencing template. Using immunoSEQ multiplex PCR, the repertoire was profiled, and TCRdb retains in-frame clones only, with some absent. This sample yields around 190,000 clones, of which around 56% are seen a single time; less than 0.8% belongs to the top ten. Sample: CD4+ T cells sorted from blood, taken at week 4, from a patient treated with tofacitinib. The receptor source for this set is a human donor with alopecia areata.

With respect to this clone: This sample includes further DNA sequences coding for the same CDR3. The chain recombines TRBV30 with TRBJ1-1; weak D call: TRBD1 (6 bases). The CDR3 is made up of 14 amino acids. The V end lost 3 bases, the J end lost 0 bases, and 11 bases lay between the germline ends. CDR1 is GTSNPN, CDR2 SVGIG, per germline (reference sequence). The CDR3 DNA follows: TGTGCCTGGAGCAGACAGGACATGAACACTGAAGCTTTCTTT. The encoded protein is CAWSRQDMNTEAFF.

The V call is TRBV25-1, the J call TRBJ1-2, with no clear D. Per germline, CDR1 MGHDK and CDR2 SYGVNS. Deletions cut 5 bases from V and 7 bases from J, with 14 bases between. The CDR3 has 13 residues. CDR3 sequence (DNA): TGTGCCAGCAGTAATAGACGGGTGGCTGGCTACACCTTC. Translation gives CASSNRRVAGYTF.

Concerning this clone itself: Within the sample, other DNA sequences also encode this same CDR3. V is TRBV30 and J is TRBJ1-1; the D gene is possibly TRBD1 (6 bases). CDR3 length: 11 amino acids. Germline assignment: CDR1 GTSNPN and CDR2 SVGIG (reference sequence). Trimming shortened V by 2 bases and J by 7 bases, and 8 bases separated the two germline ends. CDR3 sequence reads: CAWSSGDEAFF. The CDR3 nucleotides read TGTGCCTGGAGTTCAGGGGATGAAGCTTTCTTT.

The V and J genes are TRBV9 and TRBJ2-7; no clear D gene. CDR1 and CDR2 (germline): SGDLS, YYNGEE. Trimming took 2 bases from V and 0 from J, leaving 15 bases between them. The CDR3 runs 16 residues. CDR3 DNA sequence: TGTGCCAGCAGCGTTGGGGTTTCCCTAAGCTCCTACGAGCAGTACTTC. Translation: CASSVGVSLSSYEQYF.

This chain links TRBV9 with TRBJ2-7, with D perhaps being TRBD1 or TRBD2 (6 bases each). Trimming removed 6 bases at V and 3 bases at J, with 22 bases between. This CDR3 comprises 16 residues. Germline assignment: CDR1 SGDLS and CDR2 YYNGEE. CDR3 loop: CASKGGAPRSGYEQYF. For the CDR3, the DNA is TGTGCCAGCAAGGGGGGTGCGCCACGGAGCGGCTACGAGCAGTACTTC.

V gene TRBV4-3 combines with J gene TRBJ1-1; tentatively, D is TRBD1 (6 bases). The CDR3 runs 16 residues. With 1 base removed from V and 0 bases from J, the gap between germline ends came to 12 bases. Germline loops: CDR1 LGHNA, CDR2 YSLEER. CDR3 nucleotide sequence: TGCGCCAGCAGCCAAGTTGCAGGGGAAATGAACACTGAAGCTTTCTTT. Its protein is CASSQVAGEMNTEAFF.

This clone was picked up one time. Written as DNA, the CDR3 is TGCGCCAGCAGTCAAGAAAGGGAGCAGTACTTC. Translating it yields CASSQEREQYF. The J gene is TRBJ2-7, the V gene TRBV23-1; D unresolved. TRBV23-1 is recorded as an ORF, its role being uncertain. Trimming cost V 2 bases and J 7 bases, with 6 bases left between them. The CDR3 runs to 11 residues.

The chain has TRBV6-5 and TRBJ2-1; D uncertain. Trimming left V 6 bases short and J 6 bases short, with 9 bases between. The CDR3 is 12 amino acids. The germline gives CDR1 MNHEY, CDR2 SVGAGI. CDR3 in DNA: TGTGCCAGCAGCTCCGTTGGCAATGAGCAGTTCTTC. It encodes CASSSVGNEQFF.

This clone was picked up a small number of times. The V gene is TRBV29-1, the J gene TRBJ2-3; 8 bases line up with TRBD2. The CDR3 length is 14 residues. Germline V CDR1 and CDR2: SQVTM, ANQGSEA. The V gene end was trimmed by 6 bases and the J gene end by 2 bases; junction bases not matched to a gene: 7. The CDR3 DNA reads TGCAGCGTGCGGACTAGCAGTACCACAGATACGCAGTATTTT. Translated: CSVRTSSTTDTQYF.

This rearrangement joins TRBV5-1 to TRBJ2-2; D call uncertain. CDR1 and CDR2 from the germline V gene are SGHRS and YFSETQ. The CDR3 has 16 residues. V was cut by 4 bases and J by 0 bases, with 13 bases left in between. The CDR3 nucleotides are TGCGCCAGCAGCCCCCTGGGCGGACCGAACACCGGGGAGCTGTTTTTT. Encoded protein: CASSPLGGPNTGELFF.

The CDR3 reads CASLRISGANVLTF. CDR3 nucleotides: TGTGCCAGCCTGAGGATCTCTGGGGCCAACGTCCTGACTTTC. The chain is built from TRBV7-9 and TRBJ2-6; unclear D gene. The CDR3 length is 14 residues. Germline V CDR1 and CDR2: SEHNR, FQNEAQ (reference sequence). Trimming took 8 bases from V and 0 from J, leaving 8 bases between them.

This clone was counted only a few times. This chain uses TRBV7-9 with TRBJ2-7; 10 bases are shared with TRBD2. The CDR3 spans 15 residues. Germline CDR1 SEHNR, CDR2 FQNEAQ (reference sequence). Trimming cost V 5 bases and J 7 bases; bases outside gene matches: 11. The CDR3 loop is CASSPLSLAGDEQYF. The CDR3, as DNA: TGTGCCAGCAGCCCCCTGTCGCTAGCGGGAGATGAGCAGTACTTC.

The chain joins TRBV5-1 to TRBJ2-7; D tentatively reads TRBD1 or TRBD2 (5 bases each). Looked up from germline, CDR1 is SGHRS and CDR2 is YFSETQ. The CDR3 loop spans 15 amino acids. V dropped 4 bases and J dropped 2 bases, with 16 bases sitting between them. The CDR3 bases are TGCGCCAGCAGCCCCGGGACGGAGTACCCCTACGAGCAGTACTTC. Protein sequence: CASSPGTEYPYEQYF.

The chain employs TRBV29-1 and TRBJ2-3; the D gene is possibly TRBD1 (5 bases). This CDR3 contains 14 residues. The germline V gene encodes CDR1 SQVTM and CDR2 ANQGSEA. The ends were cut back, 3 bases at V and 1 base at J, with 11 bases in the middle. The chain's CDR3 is CSVEGPPGTDTQYF. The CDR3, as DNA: TGCAGCGTTGAGGGGCCTCCCGGCACAGATACGCAGTATTTT.

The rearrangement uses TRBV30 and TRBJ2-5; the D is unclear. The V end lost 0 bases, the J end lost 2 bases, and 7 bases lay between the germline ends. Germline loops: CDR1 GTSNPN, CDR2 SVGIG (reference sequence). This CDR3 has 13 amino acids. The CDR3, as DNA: TGTGCCTGGAGTGTACGTCAACAAGAGACCCAGTACTTC. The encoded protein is CAWSVRQQETQYF.

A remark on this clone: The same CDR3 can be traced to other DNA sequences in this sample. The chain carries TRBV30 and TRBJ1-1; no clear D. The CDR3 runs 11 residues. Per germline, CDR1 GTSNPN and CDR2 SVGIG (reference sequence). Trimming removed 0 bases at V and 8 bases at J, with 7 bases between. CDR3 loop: CAWSVLGEAFF. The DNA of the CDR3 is TGTGCCTGGAGTGTACTGGGGGAAGCTTTCTTT.

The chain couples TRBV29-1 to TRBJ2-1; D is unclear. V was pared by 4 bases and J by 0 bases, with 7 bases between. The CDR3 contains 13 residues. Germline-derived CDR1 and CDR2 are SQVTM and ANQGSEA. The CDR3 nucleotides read TGCAGCGTTGTTCGGAGCTCCTACAATGAGCAGTTCTTC. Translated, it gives CSVVRSSYNEQFF.

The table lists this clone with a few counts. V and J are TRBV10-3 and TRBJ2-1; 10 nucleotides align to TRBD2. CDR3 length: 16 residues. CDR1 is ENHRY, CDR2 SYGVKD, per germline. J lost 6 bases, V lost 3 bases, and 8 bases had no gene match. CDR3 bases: TGTGCCATCAGTGAAAGTGGTGCTAGCGGGAGCAATGAGCAGTTCTTC. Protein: CAISESGASGSNEQFF.

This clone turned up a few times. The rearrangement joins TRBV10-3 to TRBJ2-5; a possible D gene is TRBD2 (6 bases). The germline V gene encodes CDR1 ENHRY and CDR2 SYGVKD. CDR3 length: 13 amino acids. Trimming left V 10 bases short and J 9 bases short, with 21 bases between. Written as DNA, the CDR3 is TGTGCCAGCTCCAGGGAAGGCGGAGGGGCCCAGTACTTC. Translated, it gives CASSREGGGAQYF.

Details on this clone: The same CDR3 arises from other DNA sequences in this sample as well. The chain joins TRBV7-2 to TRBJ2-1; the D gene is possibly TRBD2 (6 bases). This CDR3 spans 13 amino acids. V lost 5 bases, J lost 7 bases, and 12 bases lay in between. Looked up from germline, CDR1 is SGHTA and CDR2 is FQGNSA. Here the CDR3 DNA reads TGTGCCAGCAGCCTTAGCCGGGGGAATGAGCAGTTCTTC. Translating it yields CASSLSRGNEQFF.

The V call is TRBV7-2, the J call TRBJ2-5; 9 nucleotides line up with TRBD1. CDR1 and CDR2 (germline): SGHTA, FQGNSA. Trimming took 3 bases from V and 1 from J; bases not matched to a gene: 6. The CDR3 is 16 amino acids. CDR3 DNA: TGTGCCAGCAGCTTTCCGACAGGGGGATTCCAAGAGACCCAGTACTTC. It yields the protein CASSFPTGGFQETQYF.